The clone carrying this T cell receptor (beta chain) was seen once. The antigen is not known. These data are taken from a study of shared clonotypes between healthy human individuals. Study in general: With ages of 18 to 49, the donors were a couple of women and a few men.

The material for each subset, its genomic DNA, was split evenly across several immunoSEQ plates. Sequencing used immunoSEQ multiplex PCR; TCRdb keeps in-frame clones, though not all of them. Among some 660,000 clones listed, around three quarters were seen once. Trimming removed 1 base from V and 2 bases from J, with 18 bases in between. The V gene's germline CDR1 is MGHRA and CDR2 YSYEKL. The CDR3 contains 18 residues. Whole-study findings and limits: In contrast to clonotypes shared by all four donors, non-shared clonotypes had lower generation probabilities.

V usage is TRBV4-1 and J usage is TRBJ2-1; D is unresolved. This sequence originates from a young woman in good health. Sequences were obtained from memory CD4+ T cells sorted from blood. Subset noted: CD45RA-negative fraction. The CDR3 here is CASSQVPAAKGPYNEQFF. DNA of the CDR3: TGCGCCAGCAGCCAAGTTCCCGCGGCCAAAGGCCCCTACAATGAGCAGTTCTTC.